One sample yielded the 18 T cell receptor beta chains listed below, sequenced in a study of blood T cell repertoires in COVID-19 (dated by TCRdb to 2019 to 2021). The library came from the immunoSEQ multiplex PCR assay. TCRdb holds this immuneACCESS table with in-frame rearrangements only. Some clones are missing; in checked studies, unresolved V genes explain under half, and the rest has no known cause. This sample has 150,000 to 200,000 clones in its table, and over 75% of those were observed once. Of the sample, 18% is held by the ten largest clones. The sample comprised peripheral blood. The receptor set was obtained from a person aged 70 to 85 with COVID-19, enrolled during active disease.

The chain employs TRBV5-8 and TRBJ2-5; 9 nucleotides agree with TRBD1. V shed 5 bases, J shed 0 bases, and the junction held 2 bases outside the gene matches. In germline, CDR1 is SGHTS, CDR2 YDEGEE. The CDR3 is 14 residues long. The CDR3 sequence: CASRQGAHQETQYF. The CDR3 DNA reads TGTGCCAGCAGACAGGGGGCCCACCAAGAGACCCAGTACTTC.

This clone was counted a single time. V gene TRBV13 combines with J gene TRBJ2-1; 9 bases align to TRBD2. V lost 5 bases, J lost 7 bases, and 9 bases stayed unmatched. The CDR3 length is 15 residues. CDR1 is PRHDT, CDR2 FYEKMQ, per germline (reference sequence). The CDR3 nucleotides are TGTGCCAGCAGCCCCGGGGCTAGCGGGGCGAATGAGCAGTTCTTC. It yields the protein CASSPGASGANEQFF. Full variable domain (outside the CDR3, taken from reference TRBV13 and TRBJ2-1): AAGVIQSPRHLIKEKRETATLKCYPIPRHDTVYWYQQGPGQDPQFLISFYEKMQSDKGSIPDRFSAQQFSDYHSELNMSSLELGDSALYFCASSPGASGANEQFFGPGTRLTVL.

The chain joins TRBV3-1 (or the pseudogene TRBV3-2) to TRBJ2-2; TRBD1 matches 8 bases. V gave up 4 bases and J gave up 4 bases; unmatched junction bases: 2. Germline V gives CDR1 LGHDT, CDR2 YNNKEL (reference sequence). The CDR3 sequence is 14 residues long. The CDR3 nucleotides are TGTGCCAGCAGCCGGGGACAGGTCACCGGGGAGCTGTTTTTT. Translating it yields CASSRGQVTGELFF.

The chain is built from TRBV18 and TRBJ1-2, with 11 bases lining up with TRBD1. The V segment lost 5 bases and the J segment 2 bases; nucleotides outside the gene matches: 4. Germline V gene lookup returns CDR1 KGHSH and CDR2 LQKENI. The CDR3 runs to 15 residues. Here the CDR3 DNA reads TGTGCCAGCTCAAGGACAGGGGGCCTCAACTATGGCTACACCTTC. Amino acid sequence: CASSRTGGLNYGYTF.

The rearrangement links TRBV21-1 to TRBJ2-7; the table's D call, TRBD1, has no DNA check behind it. TRBV21-1 is a documented pseudogene. The CDR3 runs to 14 residues. CDR3 amino acids: CASKVAPRFYEQYF. The CDR3 nucleotides are TGTGCCAGCAAGGTGGCACCCAGGTTCTACGAGCAGTACTTC.

The chain uses TRBV3-1 (or the pseudogene TRBV3-2) and TRBJ2-4; 8 bases agree with TRBD1. The trim removed 1 base at V and 0 bases at J, leaving 8 bases unmatched. Per germline, CDR1 LGHDT and CDR2 YNNKEL (reference sequence). The CDR3 has 18 residues. In DNA, the CDR3 is TGTGCCAGCAGCCAAGGGGTTTCCAGGGGGCTAGCCAAAAACATTCAGTACTTC. Protein sequence: CASSQGVSRGLAKNIQYF.

V is TRBV20-1 and J is TRBJ2-7, with 8 nucleotides matching TRBD2. In germline, CDR1 is DFQATT, CDR2 SNEGSKA (reference sequence). The junction had 9 bases not matched to a gene; V was cut back by 3 bases and J by 2 bases. The CDR3 sequence is 15 residues long. CDR3: CSASGVLAGTYEQYF. CDR3 nucleotide sequence: TGCAGTGCTAGTGGTGTGCTAGCGGGCACCTACGAGCAGTACTTC.

V gene TRBV3-1 (or the pseudogene TRBV3-2) combines with J gene TRBJ2-3; TRBD1 might be the D (6 bases). The germline V gene has CDR1 LGHDT and CDR2 YNNKEL (reference sequence). V lost 9 bases and J lost 1, with 11 bases in between. The CDR3 is made up of 13 amino acids. CDR3 in amino acids: CASGGLRTDTQYF. In DNA, the CDR3 is TGTGCCAGTGGGGGCCTCCGCACAGATACGCAGTATTTT.

The chain is built from TRBV5-1 and TRBJ2-3, with a tentative D call TRBD2 (6 bases). The CDR3 length is 15 residues. Germline V gene sequence: CDR1 SGHRS, CDR2 YFSETQ. Trimming removed 7 bases from V and 4 bases from J, with 19 bases in between. The CDR3 DNA is TGCGCCAGCGCTGGGCCCGCCGGGGGAGCAGATACGCAGTATTTT. Protein product: CASAGPAGGADTQYF. The variable domain in full, with the rest retrieved from reference TRBV5-1 and TRBJ2-3, is KAGVTQTPRYLIKTRGQQVTLSCSPISGHRSVSWYQQTPGQGLQFLFEYFSETQRNKGNFPGRFSGRQFSNSRSEMNVSTLELGDSALYLCASAGPAGGADTQYFGPGTRLTVL.

This sequence joins TRBV7-2 and TRBJ2-7; D not resolved. Germline CDR1 SGHTA, CDR2 FQGNSA. The CDR3 sequence is 14 residues long. Trimming removed 1 base at V and 6 bases at J, with 13 bases between. CDR3 sequence reads: CASSLVLVAGEQYF. The CDR3, as DNA: TGTGCCAGCAGCTTAGTGCTGGTAGCCGGCGAGCAGTACTTC.

The chain uses TRBV7-9 and TRBJ2-5; 10 positions match TRBD1. Germline values: CDR1 SEHNR, CDR2 FQNEAQ (reference sequence). The CDR3 is 13 residues long. CDR3: CGTGTGDFGTQYF. CDR3 coding DNA: TGTGGGACCGGGACAGGGGATTTTGGGACCCAGTACTTC.

The chain links TRBV7-9 to TRBJ2-2; 8 bases are shared with TRBD2. Germline-derived CDR1 and CDR2 are SEHNR and FQNEAQ (reference sequence). The CDR3 runs to 14 residues. The J segment lost 8 bases and the V segment lost 3 bases, leaving 5 bases of the junction unmatched. The CDR3: CASSFSGTPGELFF. In DNA, the CDR3 is TGTGCCAGCAGCTTTAGCGGGACGCCTGGGGAGCTGTTTTTT. The full variable domain, completed using reference TRBV7-9 and TRBJ2-2, is DTGVSQNPRHKITKRGQNVTFRCDPISEHNRLYWYRQTLGQGPEFLTYFQNEAQLEKSRLLSDRFSAERPKGSFSTLEIQRTEQGDSAMYLCASSFSGTPGELFFGEGSRLTVL.

The rearrangement links TRBV29-1 to TRBJ1-2; 7 positions agree with TRBD1. Germline CDR1 reads SQVTM; CDR2 reads ANQGSEA. The CDR3 is 15 amino acids. V was clipped by 5 bases and J by 0 bases; unmatched bases: 9. The CDR3 sequence is CSVQRGQATNYGYTF. Here the CDR3 DNA reads TGCAGCGTTCAAAGAGGACAGGCGACTAACTATGGCTACACCTTC.

The rearrangement links TRBV19 to TRBJ1-1; 9 bases agree with TRBD1. Germline V gives CDR1 LNHDA, CDR2 SQIVND (reference sequence). There are 15 residues in the CDR3. V gave up 2 bases and J gave up 1 base; unmatched junction bases: 2. The CDR3 is CASSILGQGNTEAFF. In DNA, the CDR3 is TGTGCCAGTAGTATACTGGGACAGGGGAACACTGAAGCTTTCTTT.

V and J are TRBV6-5 and TRBJ1-5, with D perhaps matching TRBD1 (6 bases). This CDR3 is 15 amino acids long. Germline CDR1 MNHEY, CDR2 SVGAGI. Trimming pared 4 bases from V and 12 bases from J, leaving 22 bases between. CDR3 protein: CASSSRGAREIFQHF. The CDR3 coding sequence is TGTGCCAGCAGTTCGCGGGGGGCGCGAGAAATCTTCCAGCATTTT.

This clone was observed once. V gene TRBV2 combines with J gene TRBJ1-2; 8 nucleotides line up with TRBD1. Per germline, CDR1 SNHLY and CDR2 FYNNEI. J lost 4 bases, V lost 3 bases, and 4 bases had no gene match. The CDR3 contains 14 residues. CDR3 amino acids: CASSEDRVGYGYTF. The CDR3 bases are TGTGCCAGCAGTGAGGACAGGGTGGGCTATGGCTACACCTTC. Combining the CDR3 with reference TRBV2 and TRBJ1-2 gives the whole variable domain EPEVTQTPSHQVTQMGQEVILRCVPISNHLYFYWYRQILGQKVEFLVSFYNNEISEKSEIFDDQFSVERPDGSNFTLKIRSTKLEDSAMYFCASSEDRVGYGYTFGSGTRLTVV.

The chain combines TRBV7-2 with TRBJ1-2; 9 nucleotides align to TRBD1. This CDR3 comprises 15 residues. From germline, CDR1 is SGHTA and CDR2 FQGNSA. V dropped 5 bases and J dropped 4; count of bases not matched to a gene: 8. CDR3 amino acids: CASSHRDRDSYGYTF. The CDR3 DNA follows: TGTGCCAGCAGCCACCGGGACAGGGATAGCTATGGCTACACCTTC.

The chain couples TRBV6-5 to TRBJ2-7; D perhaps matches TRBD2 (5 bases). Trimming took 8 bases from V and 0 from J, leaving 14 bases between them. Germline assignment: CDR1 MNHEY and CDR2 SVGAGI. This CDR3 region has 14 residues. The CDR3 is CASAATRDSYEQYF. The CDR3 nucleotides read TGTGCCAGCGCGGCCACCCGGGACTCCTACGAGCAGTACTTC.